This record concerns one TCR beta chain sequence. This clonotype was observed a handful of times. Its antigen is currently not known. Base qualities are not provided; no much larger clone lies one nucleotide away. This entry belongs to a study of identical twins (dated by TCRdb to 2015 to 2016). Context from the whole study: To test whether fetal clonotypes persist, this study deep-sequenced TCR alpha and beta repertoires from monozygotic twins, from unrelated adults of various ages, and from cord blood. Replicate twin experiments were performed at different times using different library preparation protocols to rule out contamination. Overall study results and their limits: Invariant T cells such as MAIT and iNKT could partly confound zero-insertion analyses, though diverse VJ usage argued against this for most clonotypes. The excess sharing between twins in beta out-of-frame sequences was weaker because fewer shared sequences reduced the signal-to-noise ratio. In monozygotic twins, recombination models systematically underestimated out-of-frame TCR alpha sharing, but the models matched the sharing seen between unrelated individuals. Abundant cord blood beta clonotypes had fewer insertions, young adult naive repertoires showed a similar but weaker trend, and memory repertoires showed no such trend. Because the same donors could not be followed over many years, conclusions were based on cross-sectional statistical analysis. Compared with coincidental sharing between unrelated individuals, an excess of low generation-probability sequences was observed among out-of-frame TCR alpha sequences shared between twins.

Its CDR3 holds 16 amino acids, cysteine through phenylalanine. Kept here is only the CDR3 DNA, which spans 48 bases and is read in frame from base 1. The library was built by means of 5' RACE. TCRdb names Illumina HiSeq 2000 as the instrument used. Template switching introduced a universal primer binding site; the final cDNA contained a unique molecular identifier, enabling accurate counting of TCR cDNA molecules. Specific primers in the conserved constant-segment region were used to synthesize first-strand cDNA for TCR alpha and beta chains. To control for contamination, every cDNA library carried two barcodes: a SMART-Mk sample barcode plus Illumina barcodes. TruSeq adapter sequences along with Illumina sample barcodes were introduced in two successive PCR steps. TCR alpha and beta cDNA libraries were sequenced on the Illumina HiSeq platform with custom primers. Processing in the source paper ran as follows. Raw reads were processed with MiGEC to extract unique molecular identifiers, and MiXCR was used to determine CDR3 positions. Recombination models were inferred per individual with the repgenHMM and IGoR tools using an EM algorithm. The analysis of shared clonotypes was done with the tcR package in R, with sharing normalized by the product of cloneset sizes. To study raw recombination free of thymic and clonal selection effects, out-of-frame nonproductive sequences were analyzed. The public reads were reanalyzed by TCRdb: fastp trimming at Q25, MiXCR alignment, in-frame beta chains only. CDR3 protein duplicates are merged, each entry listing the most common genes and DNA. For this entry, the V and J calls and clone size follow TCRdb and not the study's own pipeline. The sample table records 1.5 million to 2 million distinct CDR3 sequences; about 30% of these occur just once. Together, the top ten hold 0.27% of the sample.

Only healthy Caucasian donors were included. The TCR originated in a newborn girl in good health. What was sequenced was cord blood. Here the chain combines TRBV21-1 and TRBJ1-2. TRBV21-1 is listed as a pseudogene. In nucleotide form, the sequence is TGTGCCAGCAGCAAATTCGGGGCCTCTTGGCACTATGGCTACACCTTC. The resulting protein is CASSKFGASWHYGYTF.